A single sample gave rise to the 19 T cell receptor beta chains below, sequenced in a study of T cell responses to AZD1222 COVID-19 vaccine. TCRdb keeps only in-frame clones here, not all; method: immunoSEQ multiplex PCR. This table holds 150,000 or so clones, about 87% found once. The input for sequencing was peripheral blood, taken on day 0 of AZD1222 vaccination. The receptors stem from an adult in good health.

The V call is TRBV12-5, the J call TRBJ2-1, with 10 bases lining up with TRBD2. V lost 1 base, J lost 3 bases, and 9 bases stayed unmatched. CDR1 is LGHNT and CDR2 is FRNRAP in the germline V gene. The CDR3 is made up of 18 amino acids. Written as DNA, the CDR3 is TGTGCTAGTGGTTTGGCCGCTAGCGGGGGTACCTACTACAATGAGCAGTTCTTC. Its protein is CASGLAASGGTYYNEQFF.

The rearrangement joins TRBV5-6 to TRBJ1-6, with 8 bases fitting TRBD1. Looked up from germline, CDR1 is SGHDT and CDR2 is YYEEEE. This CDR3 has 15 residues. Trimming cost V 0 bases and J 10 bases; bases outside gene matches: 6. In DNA, the CDR3 is TGTGCCAGCAGCTTGGATCAGGGGGCAAGCTCACCCCTCCACTTT. Encoded protein: CASSLDQGASSPLHF.

The CDR3 loop is CASSLSSNYGYTF. The CDR3 DNA sequence: TGTGCCAGCAGCTTGAGCAGTAACTATGGCTACACCTTC. The chain carries TRBV5-5 and TRBJ1-2; D not resolved. Germline assignment: CDR1 SGHKS and CDR2 YYEKEE (reference sequence). CDR3 length: 13 amino acids. The V and J ends lost 1 base and 1 base respectively, with 5 bases between them.

V is TRBV7-9 and J is TRBJ1-1, with 7 bases that match TRBD1. The germline V gene has CDR1 SEHNR and CDR2 FQNEAQ (reference sequence). CDR3 length: 14 amino acids. Trimming at V came to 5 bases and at J to 4 bases, leaving 7 bases not matched to a gene. In DNA, the CDR3 is TGTGCCAGCAGCCCGGGGCGGACAGGCACTGAAGCTTTCTTT. Protein product: CASSPGRTGTEAFF.

This chain joins TRBV5-1 and TRBJ1-2; D perhaps matches TRBD1 (6 bases). The V end was cut by 0 bases, the J end by 5 bases, with 17 bases between. CDR1 SGHRS and CDR2 YFSETQ come from the germline V gene. This CDR3 contains 16 residues. CDR3 DNA: TGCGCCAGCAGCTTGGTAACTGGGGGCTCTGGGTATGGCTACACCTTC. Protein: CASSLVTGGSGYGYTF.

This clone occurred a few times. Written as DNA, the CDR3 is TGTGCCAGCAGCCCCAGTGCAGGGGTCCGCTCCAGCTATGGCTACACCTTC. Translating gives CASSPSAGVRSSYGYTF. The genes are TRBV9 and TRBJ1-2; D is possibly TRBD1 (6 bases). The CDR3 consists of 17 residues. V lost 4 bases, J lost 4 bases, and 23 bases lay in between. Germline-derived CDR1 and CDR2 are SGDLS and YYNGEE.

The chain links TRBV2 to TRBJ1-5; D not resolved. Between the trimmed V and J ends, which lost 3 bases and 6 bases, there was a span of 9 bases. Germline CDR1 SNHLY, CDR2 FYNNEI. The CDR3 contains 13 residues. The CDR3 protein is CASSEEFRQPQHF. CDR3 bases: TGTGCCAGCAGTGAGGAGTTCCGTCAGCCCCAGCATTTT. Using reference TRBV2 and TRBJ1-5 for the parts outside the CDR3, the full variable domain is EPEVTQTPSHQVTQMGQEVILRCVPISNHLYFYWYRQILGQKVEFLVSFYNNEISEKSEIFDDQFSVERPDGSNFTLKIRSTKLEDSAMYFCASSEEFRQPQHFGDGTRLSIL.

The gene calls are TRBV9 and TRBJ1-1, with D unresolved. CDR1 SGDLS and CDR2 YYNGEE come from the germline V gene. The V and J ends lost 0 bases and 7 bases respectively, with 10 bases between them. CDR3 size: 13 residues. CDR3 nucleotide sequence: TGTGCCAGCAGCGTAGGCTTGGGCGGTGAAGCTTTCTTT. Protein: CASSVGLGGEAFF.

The chain joins TRBV3-1 (or the pseudogene TRBV3-2) to TRBJ2-1; tentatively, D is TRBD1 (6 bases). CDR3 length: 15 residues. The germline gives CDR1 LGHDT, CDR2 YNNKEL (reference sequence). Trimming took off 4 bases at V and 5 bases at J, with 15 bases between the two ends. This chain's CDR3 is CASSPPGTLNNEQFF. In DNA form, the CDR3 reads TGTGCCAGCAGCCCACCGGGGACACTGAACAATGAGCAGTTCTTC.

The genes are TRBV30 and TRBJ1-1, with a tentative D call TRBD1 (5 bases). The germline CDR1 and CDR2 sequences are GTSNPN and SVGIG (reference sequence). The V and J ends lost 2 bases and 0 bases respectively, with 10 bases between them. The CDR3 consists of 14 residues. This CDR3 reads CAWSRAGLNTEAFF. CDR3 DNA: TGTGCCTGGAGTAGGGCAGGGTTGAACACTGAAGCTTTCTTT.

The chain couples TRBV7-2 to TRBJ1-2; D not certain. The CDR3 loop spans 14 amino acids. V shed 2 bases and J shed 8 bases, with 15 bases lying between them. Germline V CDR1 and CDR2: SGHTA, FQGNSA. CDR3 region: CASSLNSFQTGYTF. The CDR3 nucleotides read TGTGCCAGCAGCTTAAATTCGTTCCAGACGGGCTACACCTTC.

The V and J genes are TRBV9 and TRBJ2-7; perhaps TRBD2 as D (7 bases). This CDR3 comprises 15 residues. The V gene's germline CDR1 is SGDLS and CDR2 YYNGEE. Trimming pared 0 bases from V and 2 bases from J, leaving 12 bases between. The CDR3 DNA reads TGTGCCAGCAGCGTAGCCGCGGGGGCCCCCTACGAGCAGTACTTC. The encoded protein is CASSVAAGAPYEQYF.

The chain couples TRBV5-1 to TRBJ2-3, with 9 bases that match TRBD1. The CDR3 loop spans 15 amino acids. Per germline, CDR1 SGHRS and CDR2 YFSETQ. Trimming removed 4 bases from V and 2 bases from J; junction bases left unmatched: 5. This chain's CDR3 is CASSAGQGFTDTQYF. In DNA, the CDR3 is TGCGCCAGCAGCGCCGGACAGGGGTTCACAGATACGCAGTATTTT.

V gene TRBV6-5 combines with J gene TRBJ2-7, with 7 bases aligning to TRBD1. Germline V gene sequence: CDR1 MNHEY, CDR2 SVGAGI. V shed 0 bases, J shed 0 bases, and the junction held 5 bases outside the gene matches. This CDR3 contains 16 residues. CDR3 in DNA: TGTGCCAGCAGTTACTCGGAAGACAGGGCCTCCTACGAGCAGTACTTC. Its translation is CASSYSEDRASYEQYF.

The chain has TRBV9 and TRBJ2-7; D gene uncertain. Trimming stripped 3 bases from V and 1 base from J, with 11 bases between. Germline V gene data show CDR1 as SGDLS and CDR2 as YYNGEE. CDR3 length: 14 residues. As DNA, the CDR3 is TGTGCCAGCAGCGGCGACATGGGTTCCTACGAGCAGTACTTC. It is translated as CASSGDMGSYEQYF.

The chain uses TRBV4-1 and TRBJ1-5; D gene uncertain. Germline CDR1 MGHRA, CDR2 YSYEKL. CDR3 size: 16 residues. Deletions cut 1 base from V and 2 bases from J, with 12 bases between. CDR3 loop: CASSQAGGRGNQPQHF. The CDR3 DNA sequence: TGCGCCAGCAGCCAAGCAGGTGGTAGGGGCAATCAGCCCCAGCATTTT.

The V call is TRBV28, the J call TRBJ2-3; 10 nucleotides match TRBD1. Germline V lookup: CDR1 MDHEN, CDR2 SYDVKM. CDR3 length equals 13 residues. CDR3 loop: CASGQGGRDTQYF. The CDR3 nucleotides read TGTGCGAGCGGACAGGGGGGAAGGGATACGCAGTATTTT.

V and J are TRBV28 and TRBJ1-2; 9 positions agree with TRBD1. V was pared by 6 bases and J by 1 base, with 0 bases of the junction left unmatched. Per the germline V gene, CDR1 is MDHEN and CDR2 is SYDVKM. The CDR3 extends over 13 amino acids. The CDR3, as DNA: TGTGCCAGCAGGACAGGGGGTAACTATGGCTACACCTTC. Translating gives CASRTGGNYGYTF.

The V gene is TRBV6-5, the J gene TRBJ2-3, with D unclear. Germline V gene data show CDR1 as MNHEY and CDR2 as SVGAGI. This CDR3 spans 14 amino acids. V was pared by 0 bases and J by 3 bases, with 7 bases between. For the CDR3, the DNA is TGTGCCAGCAGTTACTCGAAGCTTACAGATACGCAGTATTTT. This codes for CASSYSKLTDTQYF.